This entry concerns a single T cell receptor (beta chain). Clones were read by immunoSEQ multiplex PCR, and TCRdb kept only the in-frame ones, dropping some. Counted here are roughly 110,000 clones, 80% to 95% occurring once; the ten biggest clones make up around 0.8%. The V end lost 4 bases, the J end lost 4 bases, and 24 bases lay between the germline ends. This CDR3 region has 18 residues. Germline CDR1 reads SGDLS; CDR2 reads YYNGEE. This sample was included in a study of T cell changes during pregnancy in multiple sclerosis. The sequence derives from a female donor in good health, enrolled as a control in a pregnancy study. The source material was peripheral blood, sampled in the third trimester of pregnancy. The J gene is TRBJ1-3, the V gene TRBV9, with a weak D call TRBD1 (5 bases). CDR3 in amino acids: CASSLRPGGGGKGNTIYF. In nucleotides, the CDR3 is TGTGCCAGCAGCCTCAGGCCGGGGGGGGGAGGTAAAGGAAACACCATATATTTT. Looking up the rest from reference TRBV9 and TRBJ1-3 gives the full variable domain: DSGVTQTPKHLITATGQRVTLRCSPRSGDLSVYWYQQSLDQGLQFLIQYYNGEERAKGNILERFSAQQFPDLHSELNLSSLELGDSALYFCASSLRPGGGGKGNTIYFGEGSWLTVV.